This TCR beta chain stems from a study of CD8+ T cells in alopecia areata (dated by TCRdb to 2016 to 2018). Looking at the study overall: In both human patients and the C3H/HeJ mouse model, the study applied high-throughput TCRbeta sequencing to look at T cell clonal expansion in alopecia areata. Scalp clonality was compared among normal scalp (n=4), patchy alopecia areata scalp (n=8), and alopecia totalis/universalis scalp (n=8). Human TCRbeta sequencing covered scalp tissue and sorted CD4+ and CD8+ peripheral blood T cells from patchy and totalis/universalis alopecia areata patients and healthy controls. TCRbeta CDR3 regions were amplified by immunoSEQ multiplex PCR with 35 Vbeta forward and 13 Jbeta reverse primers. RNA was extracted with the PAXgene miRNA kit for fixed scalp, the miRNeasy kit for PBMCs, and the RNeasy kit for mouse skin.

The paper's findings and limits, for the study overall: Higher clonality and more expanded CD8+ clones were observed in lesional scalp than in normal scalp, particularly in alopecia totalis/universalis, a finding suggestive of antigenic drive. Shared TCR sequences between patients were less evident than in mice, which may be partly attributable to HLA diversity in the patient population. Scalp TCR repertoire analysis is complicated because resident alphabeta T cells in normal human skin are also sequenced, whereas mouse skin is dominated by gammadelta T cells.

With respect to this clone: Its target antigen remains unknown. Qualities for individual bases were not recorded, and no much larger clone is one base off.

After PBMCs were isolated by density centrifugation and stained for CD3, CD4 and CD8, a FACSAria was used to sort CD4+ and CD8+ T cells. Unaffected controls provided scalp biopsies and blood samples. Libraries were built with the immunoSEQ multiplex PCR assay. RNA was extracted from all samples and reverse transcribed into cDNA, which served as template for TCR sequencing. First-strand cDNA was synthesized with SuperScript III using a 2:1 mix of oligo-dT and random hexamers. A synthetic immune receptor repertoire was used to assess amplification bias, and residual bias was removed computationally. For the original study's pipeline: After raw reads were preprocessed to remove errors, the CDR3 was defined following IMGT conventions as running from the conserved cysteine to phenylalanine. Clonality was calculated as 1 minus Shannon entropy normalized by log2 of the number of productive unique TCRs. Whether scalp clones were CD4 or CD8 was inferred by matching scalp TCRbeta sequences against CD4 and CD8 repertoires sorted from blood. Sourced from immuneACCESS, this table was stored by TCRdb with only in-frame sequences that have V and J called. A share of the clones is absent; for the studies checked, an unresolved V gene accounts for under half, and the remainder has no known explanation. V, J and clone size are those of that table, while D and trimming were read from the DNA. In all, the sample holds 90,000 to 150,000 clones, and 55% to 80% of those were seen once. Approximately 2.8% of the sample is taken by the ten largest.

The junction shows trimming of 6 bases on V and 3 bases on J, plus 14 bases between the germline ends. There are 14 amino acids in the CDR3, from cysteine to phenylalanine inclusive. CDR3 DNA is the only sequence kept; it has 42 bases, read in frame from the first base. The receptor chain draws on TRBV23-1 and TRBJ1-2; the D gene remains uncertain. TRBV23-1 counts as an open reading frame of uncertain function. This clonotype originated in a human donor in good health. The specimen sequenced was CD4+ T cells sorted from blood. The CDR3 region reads CASRRGTEDYGYTF. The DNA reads TGCGCCAGCAGGCGAGGAACAGAGGACTATGGCTACACCTTC.